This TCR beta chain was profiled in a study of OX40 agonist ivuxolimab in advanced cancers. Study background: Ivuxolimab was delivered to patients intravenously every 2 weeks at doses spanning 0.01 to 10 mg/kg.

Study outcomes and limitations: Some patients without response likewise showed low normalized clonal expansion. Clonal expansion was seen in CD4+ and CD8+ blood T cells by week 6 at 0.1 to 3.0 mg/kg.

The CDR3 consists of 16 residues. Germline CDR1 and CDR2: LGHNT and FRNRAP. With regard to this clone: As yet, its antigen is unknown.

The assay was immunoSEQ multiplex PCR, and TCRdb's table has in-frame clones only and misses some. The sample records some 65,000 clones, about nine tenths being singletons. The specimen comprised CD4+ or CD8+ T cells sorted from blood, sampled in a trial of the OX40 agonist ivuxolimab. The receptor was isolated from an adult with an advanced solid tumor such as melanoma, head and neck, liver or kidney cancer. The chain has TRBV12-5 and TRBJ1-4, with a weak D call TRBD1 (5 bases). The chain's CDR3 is CADKKHKERGDEKLFF. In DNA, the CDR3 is TGTGCCGACAAGAAACACAAAGAGCGGGGCGATGAAAAACTGTTTTTT.